A selection of T cell receptor beta chains follows, all from one sample in a study of blood T cells in healthy people across ages. TCRdb reprocessed the 5' RACE reads with MiXCR, giving one entry per CDR3 protein. Among over 500,000 distinct CDR3 sequences, about 25% were seen once, and the ten largest hold 3% to 4%. In addition, the sample was reused for a study of T cells of mothers and their children.

The sample consisted of blood. These receptors were collected from a boy aged 2 to 9 in good health. Both conserved end residues are part of each CDR3. The D gene is left open where the match is weak. A row's size may be missing; if present it is once, few, many or a size class.

d_call	clone_size	v_call	j_call	cdr3_nt	cdr3_aa
.	few	TRBV12-3/TRBV12-4	TRBJ2-7	TGTGCCAGCAGCCCCTTTGAGGGGGGGACCGAGCAGTACTTC	CASSPFEGGTEQYF
.	.	TRBV20-1	TRBJ1-2	TGCAGTCCTAGAGCGAACACCGGGACCACCTTC	CSPRANTGTTF
TRBD1	.	TRBV20-1	TRBJ2-7	TGCAGTGCGCAAAGACAGGGGCGCTACGAGCAGTACTTC	CSAQRQGRYEQYF
.	.	TRBV7-3	TRBJ2-5	TGTGCCAGCAGCTTAAACCCCAGAGAGACCCAGTACTTC	CASSLNPRETQYF
.	few	TRBV7-2	TRBJ2-5	TGTGCCAGCAGCGGACCGGCGGGGGCGGGTCAGGCAATTCAAGAGACCCAGTACTTC	CASSGPAGAGQAIQETQYF
.	few	TRBV7-8	TRBJ2-1	TGTGCCAGCAGCTTGGGACGCCTTAATGCGGACAATGAGCAGTTCTTC	CASSLGRLNADNEQFF
.	.	TRBV21-1	TRBJ2-7	TGTGCCAGCAGCAAAGAAGGGCAGTACTACGAGCAGTACTTC	CASSKEGQYYEQYF
TRBD1	few	TRBV20-1	TRBJ1-2	TGCAGTGCTTACCTAGGCGGACAGGGCGACTATGGCTACACCTTC	CSAYLGGQGDYGYTF
.	.	TRBV2	TRBJ1-4	TGTGCCAGCAGTGAAGCCGGGACGGCTTGGACCGCAACTAATGAAAAACTGTTTTTT	CASSEAGTAWTATNEKLFF
TRBD1	.	TRBV5-5	TRBJ1-2	TGTGCCAGCAGCTTGCGGCCGTTAGGACAGGGGGCTTTCAGCTATGGCTACACCTTC	CASSLRPLGQGAFSYGYTF
.	.	TRBV27	TRBJ2-7	TGTGCCAGCTCCACAAGTTTGTATTACGAGCAGTACTTC	CASSTSLYYEQYF
TRBD2	few	TRBV15	TRBJ2-1	TGTGCCACCAGCAGAGTAGCGGCGGGGGACTCCTACAATGAGCAGTTCTTC	CATSRVAAGDSYNEQFF
TRBD1	few	TRBV14	TRBJ1-5	TGTGCCAGCAGCCTCTTTCAGGCCTCGGGACAGGGGCTCGGGCAGCCCCAGCATTTT	CASSLFQASGQGLGQPQHF
.	once	TRBV29-1	TRBJ2-3	TGCAGCGTTGAACCGGGGGTAGATACGCAGTATTTT	CSVEPGVDTQYF
.	.	TRBV7-6	TRBJ2-5	TGTGCCAGCGAGGGGGAAGAGACCCAGTACTTC	CASEGEETQYF
TRBD1	few	TRBV3-1	TRBJ1-1	TGTGCCAGCAGCCCGGACAGGTTGGGCACTGAAGCTTTCTTT	CASSPDRLGTEAFF
TRBD2	few	TRBV7-3	TRBJ2-1	TGTGCCAGCAGCAACCGGACTAGCGGGGGGGCCTACAATGAGCAGTTCTTC	CASSNRTSGGAYNEQFF
.	few	TRBV7-6	TRBJ2-7	TGTGCCAGCAGTTATGAGACAGGGACTCCCTACGGGCAGTACTTC	CASSYETGTPYGQYF
TRBD1	.	TRBV2	TRBJ2-4	TGTGCCAGCAGAGGTCTCACAGGGGAGAACATTCAGTACTTC	CASRGLTGENIQYF
TRBD1	many	TRBV6-2/TRBV6-3	TRBJ1-6	TGTGCCAGCCGGGACAGAGGGAATTCACCCCTCCACTTT	CASRDRGNSPLHF
TRBD1	.	TRBV29-1	TRBJ2-7	TGCAGCGTTTCCAGACAGGGGGCCGACGAGCAGTACTTC	CSVSRQGADEQYF
.	.	TRBV20-1	TRBJ1-6	TGCAGTGCTTTGGACAGTGTTGATTCACCCCTCCACTTT	CSALDSVDSPLHF
TRBD2	.	TRBV18	TRBJ2-1	TGTGCCAGCTCACCGGCTAGCGGCAGAAATGAGCAGTTCTTC	CASSPASGRNEQFF
.	few	TRBV29-1	TRBJ2-2	TGCAGCGTTGCGGGGTGGGCAGGCCGGAACACCGGGGAGCTGTTTTTT	CSVAGWAGRNTGELFF
.	.	TRBV2	TRBJ2-3	TGTGCCAGCAGCGTGGTCCCAGATACGCAGTATTTT	CASSVVPDTQYF
.	once	TRBV3-1	TRBJ1-4	TGTGCCAGCAGCCAAGCGAGTCGGCGAGCAACTAATGAAAAACTGTTTTTT	CASSQASRRATNEKLFF
.	.	TRBV7-3	TRBJ2-7	TGCGCCAGCAGCTCCAACCCTGAGCAGTACTTC	CASSSNPEQYF
.	.	TRBV7-2	TRBJ1-2	TGTGCCAGCAGCTCGGGTCTTATGAACTATGGCTACACCTTC	CASSSGLMNYGYTF
.	few	TRBV21-1	TRBJ1-1	TGTGCCAGCAGCCGCGGGGGGCCAAACACTGAAGCTTTCTTT	CASSRGGPNTEAFF
TRBD2	.	TRBV24-1	TRBJ2-1	TGTGCCACCAGTGACCCCGTAGCGGGGGGTCACAATGAGCAGTTCTTC	CATSDPVAGGHNEQFF
.	.	TRBV5-1	TRBJ2-5	TGCGCCAGCAGCTCGGCCGGTGGGACGGAAGAGACCCAGTACTTC	CASSSAGGTEETQYF
TRBD1	.	TRBV10-3	TRBJ2-7	TGTGCCATCGGGACGGGACAGGGTTCCTACGAGCAGTACTTC	CAIGTGQGSYEQYF
.	.	TRBV5-1	TRBJ2-3	TGTGCCAGCAGCTTGCAGGGGGGAACAGATACGCAGTATTTT	CASSLQGGTDTQYF
TRBD2	.	TRBV20-1	TRBJ2-5	TGCAGTGCTAGAGATCCCGCCCCTAGCGGGGGAGAGACCCAGTACTTC	CSARDPAPSGGETQYF
.	few	TRBV7-9	TRBJ1-4	TGTGCCAGCAGCTTAAAGGGGCTAAAGTCTTCAGGACTGTTTTTT	CASSLKGLKSSGLFF
.	few	TRBV4-1	TRBJ2-7	TGCGCCAGCAGCCACACATCGAATAGCCCCCGCGAGCAGTACTTC	CASSHTSNSPREQYF
.	.	TRBV4-1	TRBJ1-2	TGCGCCAGCAGCCAACCGGACGGCCCCTATGGCTACACCTTC	CASSQPDGPYGYTF
TRBD1	few	TRBV28	TRBJ1-2	TGTGCCGGCAGTTTACCTGACAGGGATTGGGGATATGGCTACACCTTC	CAGSLPDRDWGYGYTF
.	.	TRBV4-1	TRBJ2-1	TGCGCCAGCAGCCAAGGGGTCGAGAACCCATACAATGAGCAGTTCTTC	CASSQGVENPYNEQFF
TRBD1	few	TRBV6-1	TRBJ1-4	TGTGCCAGCACCCCCTGGACAGGGCTGGGGGAAAAACTGTTTTTT	CASTPWTGLGEKLFF
.	.	TRBV29-1	TRBJ1-4	TGCAGCGGTTCCCTTGGAGCCTATAATGAAAAACTGTTTTTT	CSGSLGAYNEKLFF
TRBD2	once	TRBV20-1	TRBJ2-3	TGCAGTGCCCCCGAGGGGCGGGAGAGGGTGGATACGCAGTATTTT	CSAPEGRERVDTQYF
TRBD2	.	TRBV9	TRBJ2-1	TGTGCCAGCAGCGGAAGGGGGTTAACCGGGACTAGCGTCTCCTACAATGAGCAGTTCTTC	CASSGRGLTGTSVSYNEQFF
.	many	TRBV6-6	TRBJ2-5	TGTGCCAGCAGACCCGGCGGGTACCCAGAGACCCAGTACTTC	CASRPGGYPETQYF
TRBD1	.	TRBV20-1	TRBJ2-5	TGCAGTGCAAATAGGGACAGGGGGCGGGGAGAGACCCAGTACTTC	CSANRDRGRGETQYF
TRBD1	few	TRBV6-5	TRBJ2-2	TGTGCCAGCAGTTACTCGATTGTAGGGACAGGGAACACCGGGGAGCTGTTTTTT	CASSYSIVGTGNTGELFF
TRBD2	.	TRBV10-3	TRBJ2-3	TGTGCCATCAGGGATACTAGCGGGGGGCCCACAGATACGCAGTATTTT	CAIRDTSGGPTDTQYF
.	few	TRBV29-1	TRBJ2-3	TGCAGCGTTGAAGATCGGGTCAAGATTAGCTCAGATACGCAGTATTTT	CSVEDRVKISSDTQYF
TRBD2	.	TRBV2	TRBJ2-3	TGTGCCAGCAGTGATCAGGCTAGCGGGACCCACACAGATACGCAGTATTTT	CASSDQASGTHTDTQYF
.	few	TRBV21-1	TRBJ2-1	TGTGCCAGCAGCACTATTACCCTAGCGGGAGGTCGGTCCTACAATGAGCAGTTCTTC	CASSTITLAGGRSYNEQFF
TRBD1	.	TRBV5-1	TRBJ2-1	TGCGCCAGCAGCCCCGGACAGGGGGCTGAGCAGTTCTTC	CASSPGQGAEQFF
.	.	TRBV5-1	TRBJ1-1	TGCGCCAGCAGACCTGCAGGCCCGAACACTGAAGCTTTCTTT	CASRPAGPNTEAFF
TRBD1	few	TRBV5-1	TRBJ1-2	TGCGCCAGCAGCTTTGCCCCTCTCCAGGGGGATGGCTACACCTTC	CASSFAPLQGDGYTF
.	.	TRBV20-1	TRBJ2-3	TGCAGTGCTGGGGAGGGGGCGGCCGCAGATACGCAGTATTTT	CSAGEGAAADTQYF
.	.	TRBV10-3	TRBJ2-5	TGTGCCATCCAGCTTCGATCGGAAGAGACCCAGTACTTC	CAIQLRSEETQYF
.	few	TRBV20-1	TRBJ2-1	TGCAGTGCCAAATCTGGATCCTACAATGAGCAGTTCTTC	CSAKSGSYNEQFF
TRBD1	.	TRBV20-1	TRBJ1-6	TGCAGTGCGGGGAGACAGGGAAATAATTCACCCCTCCACTTT	CSAGRQGNNSPLHF